A selection of T cell receptor beta chains follows, all from one sample in a study of T cell responses to AZD1222 COVID-19 vaccine. Using immunoSEQ multiplex PCR, the repertoire was profiled, and TCRdb retains in-frame clones only, with some absent. The data show roughly 110,000 clones, 89% seen once. The sample in question was peripheral blood, obtained on day 0 of AZD1222 vaccination. Receptors originate from an adult in good health. CDR3s include the opening cysteine and the closing phenylalanine or tryptophan. D genes are given only for firm matches. Clone size is given for some rows only: seen once, a few or many times, or a class if the clone is expanded.

d_call | j_call | clone_size | v_call | cdr3_nt | cdr3_aa
. | TRBJ2-1 | . | TRBV6-5 | TGTGCCAGCAGTTACTCCCTAGGGGGGCTGTTCGAGCAGTTCTTC | CASSYSLGGLFEQFF
. | TRBJ2-7 | . | TRBV5-6 | TGTGCCAGCAGCTTGACTCGGGACACCGAGCAGTACTTC | CASSLTRDTEQYF
TRBD1 | TRBJ1-4 | few | TRBV27 | TGTGCCAGCAGTTTAGTCCAGGGGGCCGAAAAACTGTTTTTT | CASSLVQGAEKLFF
TRBD1 | TRBJ1-2 | few | TRBV28 | TGTGCCAGCAGAACCCCGGGACAGGGGGTTGGAGGCTACACCTTC | CASRTPGQGVGGYTF
. | TRBJ2-7 | . | TRBV28 | TGTGCCAGCAGTCTTTTCGGGAGCTCCTACGAGCAGTACTTC | CASSLFGSSYEQYF
. | TRBJ1-2 | . | TRBV6-4 | TGTGCCAGCAGTGACTTCGGGGGCTATGGCTACACCTTC | CASSDFGGYGYTF
. | TRBJ2-7 | once | TRBV24-1 | TGTGCCACCAGTGAGCCTAGCTCCTACGAGCAGTACTTC | CATSEPSSYEQYF
. | TRBJ2-7 | . | TRBV7-2 | TGTGCCAGCAGCTTTCAGGCAGACTCTCGGAACGAGCAGTACTTC | CASSFQADSRNEQYF
. | TRBJ1-3 | few | TRBV7-2 | TGTGCCAGCAGCACACATCAGGGGACCCTGGACGGAAACACCATATATTTT | CASSTHQGTLDGNTIYF
. | TRBJ1-2 | once | TRBV28 | TGTGCCAGCAGAATCCCTCCCGGGCCCGACTCCGCGGGTGGCTACACCTTC | CASRIPPGPDSAGGYTF
TRBD1 | TRBJ1-3 | . | TRBV18 | TGTGCCAGCTCACCGCAGGGGGAAGGAAACACCATATATTTT | CASSPQGEGNTIYF
. | TRBJ2-7 | once | TRBV9 | TGTGCCAGCAGCGTAGACTGGAACTACGAGCAGTACTTC | CASSVDWNYEQYF
. | TRBJ2-7 | . | TRBV28 | TGTGCCAGCACTACTACAAGGGCAAGGGAGCAGTACTTC | CASTTTRAREQYF
. | TRBJ2-7 | . | TRBV14 | TGTGCCAGCAGCCAAGTCGGCTACGAGCAGTACTTC | CASSQVGYEQYF
. | TRBJ2-2 | . | TRBV12-3/TRBV12-4 | TGTGCCAGCAGTTTCGGTCGGCCGCCGGAGCTGTTTTTT | CASSFGRPPELFF
. | TRBJ1-2 | . | TRBV7-2 | TGTGCCAGCAGCTTACTAACTCAAAACTATGGCAACACCTTC | CASSLLTQNYGNTF
TRBD1 | TRBJ2-7 | . | TRBV11-3 | TGTGCCAGCAGCTTGGATACAGGGGGCGGGGGCGACGAGCAGTACTTC | CASSLDTGGGGDEQYF
. | TRBJ1-1 | . | TRBV30 | TGTGCCTGGAGCCGATCCCGGGACGGGAACACTGAAGCTTTCTTT | CAWSRSRDGNTEAFF
. | TRBJ1-1 | . | TRBV3-1/TRBV3-2 | TGTGCCAGCAGCCAAGAGCCGGGTGAAGCTTTCTTT | CASSQEPGEAFF
. | TRBJ1-1 | few | TRBV7-9 | TGTGCCAGCAGCTTCCCAATCGGACGGAACACTGAAGCTTTCTTT | CASSFPIGRNTEAFF
. | TRBJ1-2 | . | TRBV4-2 | TGTGCCAGCAGCCAAGATATCCCTGGGGACTATGGCTACACCTTC | CASSQDIPGDYGYTF
. | TRBJ1-4 | once | TRBV5-1 | TGCGCCAGCAGCCGTGGACAGTTGGAGACTAATGAAAAACTGTTTTTT | CASSRGQLETNEKLFF
. | TRBJ1-1 | . | TRBV28 | TGTGCCAGCAGTTTAAAGTCGGCGGGGAACACTGAAGCTTTCTTT | CASSLKSAGNTEAFF
. | TRBJ1-4 | . | TRBV6-2/TRBV6-3 | TGTGCCAGCAGTTACGGGCAGGGTTCGGTCGAAAAACTGTTTTTT | CASSYGQGSVEKLFF
. | TRBJ1-5 | . | TRBV6-2/TRBV6-3 | TGTGCCAGCAGTTATACAGGTTCCAATCAGCCCCAGCATTTT | CASSYTGSNQPQHF
TRBD2 | TRBJ2-3 | . | TRBV27 | TGTGCCAGCAGTTTCGGACAGAGGACTAGCGGGAGACCGGCGGATACGCAGTATTTT | CASSFGQRTSGRPADTQYF
. | TRBJ2-7 | few | TRBV4-2 | TGTGCCAGCAGCCGGGAATTAGGGACCTACGAGCAGTACTTC | CASSRELGTYEQYF
. | TRBJ1-5 | . | TRBV27 | TGTGCCAGCAGTTGGGTTGGTCAGCCCCAGCATTTT | CASSWVGQPQHF